This T cell receptor beta chain was sequenced during a study of blood T cell repertoires in COVID-19. This CDR3 is built from 15 residues. V dropped 2 bases and J dropped 4; count of bases not matched to a gene: 4. Germline values: CDR1 MNHEY, CDR2 SVGEGT. Assay: immunoSEQ multiplex PCR; the TCRdb copy retains only in-frame clones and omits some. The sample consists of about 64,000 clones, roughly 93% of them appearing once. Material: peripheral blood. The receptor was derived from a human donor in a cohort sampled during active COVID-19. The chain carries TRBV6-2 or TRBV6-3 and TRBJ1-1, with 10 bases aligning to TRBD1. The CDR3 sequence is CASSYRTGGTTEAFF. The DNA of the CDR3 is TGTGCCAGCAGTTACAGGACAGGGGGGACCACTGAAGCTTTCTTT.